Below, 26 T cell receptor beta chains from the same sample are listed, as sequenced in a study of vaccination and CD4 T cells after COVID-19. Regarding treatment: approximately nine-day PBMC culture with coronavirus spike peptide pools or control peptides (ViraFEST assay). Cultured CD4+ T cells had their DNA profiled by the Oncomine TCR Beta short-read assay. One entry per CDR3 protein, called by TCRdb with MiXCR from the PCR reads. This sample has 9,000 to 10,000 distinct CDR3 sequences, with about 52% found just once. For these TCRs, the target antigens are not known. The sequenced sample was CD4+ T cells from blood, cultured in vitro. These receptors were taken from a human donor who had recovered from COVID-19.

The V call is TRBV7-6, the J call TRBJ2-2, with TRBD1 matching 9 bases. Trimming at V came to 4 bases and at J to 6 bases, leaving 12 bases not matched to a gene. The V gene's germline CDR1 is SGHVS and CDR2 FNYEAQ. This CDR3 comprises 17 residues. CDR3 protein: CASSWPRDRARPGELFF. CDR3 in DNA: TGTGCCAGCAGCTGGCCCCGGGACAGGGCTCGGCCCGGGGAGCTGTTTTTT.

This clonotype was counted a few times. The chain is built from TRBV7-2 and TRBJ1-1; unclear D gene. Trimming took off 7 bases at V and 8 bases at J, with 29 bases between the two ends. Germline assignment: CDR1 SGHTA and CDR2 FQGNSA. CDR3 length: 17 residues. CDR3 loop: CASTVTAATRRRREAFF. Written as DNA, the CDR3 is TGTGCCAGCACCGTGACCGCCGCCACTAGACGCAGAAGGGAAGCTTTCTTT.

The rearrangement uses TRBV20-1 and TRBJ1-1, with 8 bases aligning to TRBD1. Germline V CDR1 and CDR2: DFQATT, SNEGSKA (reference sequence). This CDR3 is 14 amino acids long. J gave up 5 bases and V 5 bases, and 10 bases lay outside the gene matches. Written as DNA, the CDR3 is TGCAGTGCTGGGAGGACAGGGAGTAAGACTGAAGCTTTCTTT. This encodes CSAGRTGSKTEAFF.

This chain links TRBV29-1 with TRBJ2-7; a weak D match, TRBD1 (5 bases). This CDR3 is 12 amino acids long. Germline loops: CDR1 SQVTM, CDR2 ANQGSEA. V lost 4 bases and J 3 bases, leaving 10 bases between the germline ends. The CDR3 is CSVGRTGYEQYF. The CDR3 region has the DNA TGCAGCGTTGGGCGCACAGGCTACGAGCAGTACTTC.

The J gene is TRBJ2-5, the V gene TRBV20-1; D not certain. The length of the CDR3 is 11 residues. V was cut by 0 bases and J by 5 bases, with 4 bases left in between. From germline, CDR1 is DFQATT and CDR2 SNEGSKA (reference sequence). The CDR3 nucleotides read TGCAGTGCTAGAGATTGGGAGACCCAGTACTTC. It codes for CSARDWETQYF.

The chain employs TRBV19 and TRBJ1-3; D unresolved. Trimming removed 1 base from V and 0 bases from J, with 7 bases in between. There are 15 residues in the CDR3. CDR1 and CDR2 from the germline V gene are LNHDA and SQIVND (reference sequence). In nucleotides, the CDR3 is TGTGCCAGTAGTATAGTTTGGAGCTCTGGAAACACCATATATTTT. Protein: CASSIVWSSGNTIYF.

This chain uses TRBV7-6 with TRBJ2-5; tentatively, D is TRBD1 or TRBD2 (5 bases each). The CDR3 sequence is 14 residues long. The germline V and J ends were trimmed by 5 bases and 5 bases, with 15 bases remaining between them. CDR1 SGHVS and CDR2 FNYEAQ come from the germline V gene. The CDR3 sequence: CASSPELGEETQYF. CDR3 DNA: TGTGCCAGCAGCCCCGAGCTAGGGGAGGAGACCCAGTACTTC.

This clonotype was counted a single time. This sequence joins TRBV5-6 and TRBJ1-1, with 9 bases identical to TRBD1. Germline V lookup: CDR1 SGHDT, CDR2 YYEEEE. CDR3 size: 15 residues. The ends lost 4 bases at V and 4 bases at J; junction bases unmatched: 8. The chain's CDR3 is CASSRGQGRVTEAFF. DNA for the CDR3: TGTGCCAGCAGCAGGGGACAGGGTCGGGTCACTGAAGCTTTCTTT. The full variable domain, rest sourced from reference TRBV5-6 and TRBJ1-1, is DAGVTQSPTHLIKTRGQQVTLRCSPKSGHDTVSWYQQALGQGPQFIFQYYEEEERQRGNFPDRFSGHQFPNYSSELNVNALLLGDSALYLCASSRGQGRVTEAFFGQGTRLTVV.

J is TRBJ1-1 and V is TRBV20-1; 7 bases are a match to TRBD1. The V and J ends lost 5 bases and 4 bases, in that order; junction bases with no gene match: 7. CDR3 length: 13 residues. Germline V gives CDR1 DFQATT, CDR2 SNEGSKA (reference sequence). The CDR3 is CSAGRQGLTEAFF. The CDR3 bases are TGCAGTGCTGGTCGACAGGGCCTCACTGAAGCTTTCTTT.

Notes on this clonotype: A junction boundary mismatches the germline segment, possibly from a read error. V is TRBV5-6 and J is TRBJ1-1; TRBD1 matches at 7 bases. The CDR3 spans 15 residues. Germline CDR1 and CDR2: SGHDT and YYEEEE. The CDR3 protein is CTSSSGGQLNTEAFF. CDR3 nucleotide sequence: TGTACCAGCAGCTCGGGGGGACAGTTGAACACTGAAGCTTTCTTT.

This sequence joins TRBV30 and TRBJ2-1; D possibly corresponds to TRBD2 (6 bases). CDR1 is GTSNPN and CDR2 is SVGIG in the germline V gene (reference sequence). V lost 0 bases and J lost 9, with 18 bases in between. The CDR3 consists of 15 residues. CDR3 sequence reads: CAWSVLRGGSGEQFF. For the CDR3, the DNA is TGTGCCTGGAGTGTCCTTCGCGGAGGGTCGGGTGAGCAGTTCTTC. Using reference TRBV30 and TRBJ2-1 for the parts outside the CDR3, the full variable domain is SQTIHQWPATLVQPVGSPLSLECTVEGTSNPNLYWYRQAAGRGLQLLFYSVGIGQISSEVPQNLSASRPQDRQFILSSKKLLLSDSGFYLCAWSVLRGGSGEQFFGPGTRLTVL.

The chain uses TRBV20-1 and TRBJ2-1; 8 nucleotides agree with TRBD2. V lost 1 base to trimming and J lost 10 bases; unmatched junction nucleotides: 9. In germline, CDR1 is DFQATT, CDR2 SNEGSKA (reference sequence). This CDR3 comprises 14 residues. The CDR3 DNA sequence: TGCAGTGCTAGAGCCGGGCAGGCGGGAGGAGAGCAGTTCTTC. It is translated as CSARAGQAGGEQFF.

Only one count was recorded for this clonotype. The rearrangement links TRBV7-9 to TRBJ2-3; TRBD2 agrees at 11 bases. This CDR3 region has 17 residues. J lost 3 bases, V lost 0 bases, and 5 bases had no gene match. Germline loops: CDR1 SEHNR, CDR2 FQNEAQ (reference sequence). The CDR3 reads CASSLAASGRRTDTQYF. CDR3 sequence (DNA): TGTGCCAGCAGCTTAGCGGCTAGCGGGAGGAGAACAGATACGCAGTATTTT.

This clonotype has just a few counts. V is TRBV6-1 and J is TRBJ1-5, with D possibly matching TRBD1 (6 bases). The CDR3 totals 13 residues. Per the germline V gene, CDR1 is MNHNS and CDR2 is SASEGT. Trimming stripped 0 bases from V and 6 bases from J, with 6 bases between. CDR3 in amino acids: CASSEAGAQPQHF. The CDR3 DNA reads TGTGCCAGCAGTGAAGCGGGGGCTCAGCCCCAGCATTTT.

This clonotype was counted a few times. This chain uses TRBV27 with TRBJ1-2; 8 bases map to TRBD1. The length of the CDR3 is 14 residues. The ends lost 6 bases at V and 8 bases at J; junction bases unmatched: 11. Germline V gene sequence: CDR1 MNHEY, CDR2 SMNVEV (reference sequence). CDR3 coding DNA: TGTGCCAGCAGAGACAGGGGACGATCATCAGGCTACACCTTC. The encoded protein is CASRDRGRSSGYTF.

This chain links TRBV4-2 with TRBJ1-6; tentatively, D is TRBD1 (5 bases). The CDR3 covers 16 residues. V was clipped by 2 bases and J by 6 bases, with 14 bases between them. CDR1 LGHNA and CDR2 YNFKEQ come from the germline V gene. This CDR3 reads CASSQSSGTVNSPLHF. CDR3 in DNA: TGTGCCAGCAGCCAATCTTCCGGGACGGTTAATTCACCCCTCCACTTT.

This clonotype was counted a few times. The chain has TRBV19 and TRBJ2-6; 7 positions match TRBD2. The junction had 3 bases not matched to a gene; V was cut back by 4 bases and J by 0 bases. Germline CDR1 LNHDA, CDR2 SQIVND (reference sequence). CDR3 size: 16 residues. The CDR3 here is CASSSPGGSGANVLTF. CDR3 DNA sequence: TGTGCCAGTAGTAGTCCGGGGGGCTCTGGGGCCAACGTCCTGACTTTC.

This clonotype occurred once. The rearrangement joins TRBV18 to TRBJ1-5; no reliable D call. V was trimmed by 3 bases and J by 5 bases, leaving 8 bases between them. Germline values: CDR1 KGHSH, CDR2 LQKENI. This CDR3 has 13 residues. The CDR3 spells CASSPSSYQPQHF. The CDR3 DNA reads TGTGCCAGCTCACCCTCGAGCTATCAGCCCCAGCATTTT.

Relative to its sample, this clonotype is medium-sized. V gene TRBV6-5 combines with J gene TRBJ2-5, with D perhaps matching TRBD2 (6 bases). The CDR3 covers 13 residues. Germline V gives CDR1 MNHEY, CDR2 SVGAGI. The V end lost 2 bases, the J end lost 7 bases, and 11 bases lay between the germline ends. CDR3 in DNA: TGTGCCAGCAGTTACGGGGGGAAGGCGACCCAGTACTTC. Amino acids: CASSYGGKATQYF.

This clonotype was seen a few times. CDR3 coding DNA: TGCGCCAGCAGCCACCACACAGATACGCAGTATTTT. As protein: CASSHHTDTQYF. V and J are TRBV4-1 and TRBJ2-3; D not certain. The V gene lost 3 bases and the J gene lost 2 bases, with 3 bases spanning the gap. Germline assignment: CDR1 MGHRA and CDR2 YSYEKL. This CDR3 comprises 12 residues.

The CDR3 DNA follows: TGTGCCAGTAGTAAGACCTGGGACGCGAAAGCAGATACGCAGTATTTT. Residues: CASSKTWDAKADTQYF. The chain combines TRBV19 with TRBJ2-3; either TRBD1 or TRBD2 may supply D (5 bases each). Trimming left V 4 bases short and J 4 bases short, with 18 bases between. Germline values: CDR1 LNHDA, CDR2 SQIVND (reference sequence). The CDR3 sequence is 16 residues long.

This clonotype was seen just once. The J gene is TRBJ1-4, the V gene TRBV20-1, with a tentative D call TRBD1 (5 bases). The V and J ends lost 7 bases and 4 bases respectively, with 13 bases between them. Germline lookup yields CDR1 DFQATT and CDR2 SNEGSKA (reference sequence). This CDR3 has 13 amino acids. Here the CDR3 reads CSGRRGFNEKLFF. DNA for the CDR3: TGCAGTGGCAGACGGGGCTTTAATGAAAAACTGTTTTTT.

This chain's CDR3 is CASAPQGSTDTQYF. The CDR3 region has the DNA TGTGCCAGCGCGCCGCAGGGGAGCACAGATACGCAGTATTTT. The chain couples TRBV12-3 or TRBV12-4 to TRBJ2-3, with D tentatively TRBD1 (6 bases). The CDR3 has 14 residues. V was pared by 8 bases and J by 0 bases, with 12 bases between.

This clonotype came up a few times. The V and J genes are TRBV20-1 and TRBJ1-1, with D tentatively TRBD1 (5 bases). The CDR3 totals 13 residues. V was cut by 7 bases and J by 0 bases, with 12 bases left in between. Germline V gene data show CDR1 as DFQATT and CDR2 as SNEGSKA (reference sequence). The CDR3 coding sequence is TGCAGTGTCCTCCGGGGGATGAACACTGAAGCTTTCTTT. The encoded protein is CSVLRGMNTEAFF.

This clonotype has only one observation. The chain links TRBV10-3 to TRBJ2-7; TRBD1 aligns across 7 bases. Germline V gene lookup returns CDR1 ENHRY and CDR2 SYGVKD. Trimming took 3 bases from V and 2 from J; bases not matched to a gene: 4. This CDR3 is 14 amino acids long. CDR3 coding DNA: TGTGCCATCAGTGATAAAGGGGGCACCTACGAGCAGTACTTC. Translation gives CAISDKGGTYEQYF.

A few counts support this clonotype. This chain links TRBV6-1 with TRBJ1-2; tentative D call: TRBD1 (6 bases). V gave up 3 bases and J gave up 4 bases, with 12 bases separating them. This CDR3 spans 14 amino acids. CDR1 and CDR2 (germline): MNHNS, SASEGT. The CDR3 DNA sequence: TGTGCCAGCAGTGACGGGACACCCGTCTATGGCTACACCTTC. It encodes CASSDGTPVYGYTF.